Sequencing of this T cell receptor beta chain was carried out in a study of shared clonotypes between healthy human individuals. Looking at the study overall: Three CD4 naive, three CD4 memory, two CD8 naive and one CD8 memory plate were used per donor.

Donors were healthy HIV-negative adults without recent acute infections or vaccinations. A CD45RA-negative memory subset and a CD45RA+ naive subset were separated from the CD4+ cells. V was trimmed by 4 bases and J by 5 bases, leaving 6 bases between them. The CDR3 sequence is 12 residues long. CDR1 is SGHNT and CDR2 is YYREEE in the germline V gene (reference sequence). At the deep level, the assay was run. Measured with immunoSEQ multiplex PCR; TCRdb has only the in-frame clones, and not every one. The table shows approximately 1.4 million clones, with approximately 98% occurring only once. V and J are TRBV5-4 and TRBJ2-2, with unresolved D. This TCR was recovered from a man younger than 45 in good health. The sample was naive CD4+ T cells sorted from blood. Described subset: CD45RA+ positively selected. CDR3 sequence (DNA): TGTGCCAGCAGCGAGAGGACCGGGGAGCTGTTTTTT. As protein: CASSERTGELFF.